This T cell receptor (beta chain) was found in a study of T cell repertoires in cytomegalovirus infection. TCRdb itself ran the reads through MiXCR, one entry per CDR3 protein. The data contain a few hundred thousand distinct CDR3 sequences, around two fifths of them singletons. This clonotype has more than one count but fewer than ten. What it binds is unknown. The CDR3 loop spans 13 amino acids. Germline V CDR1 and CDR2: SGHNT, YYREEE (reference sequence). V lost 2 bases, J lost 6 bases, and 8 bases lay in between. The sample was cultured PBMCs, taken from culture after CMV antigen stimulation. The clonotype was recovered from a human donor in good health (CMV status not recorded). Some clones in this sample may be carry-over from other donors' samples. The V and J genes are TRBV5-4 and TRBJ2-2; D gene uncertain. The CDR3 sequence is CASSFNFAGELFF. In nucleotides, the CDR3 is TGTGCCAGCAGCTTCAACTTCGCCGGGGAGCTGTTTTTT.